The next 5 T cell receptor beta chains were all read from a single sample in a study of early T cells in non-severe SARS-CoV-2 infection. TCRdb ran MiXCR on the 5' RACE reads and lists one entry per CDR3 protein. The sample consists of around 66,000 distinct CDR3 sequences, 13% of them appearing once. The sample consisted of whole blood. These receptors all come from an adult who was a healthcare worker with PCR-confirmed SARS-CoV-2 infection or an uninfected control (not recorded which).

The chain links TRBV13 to TRBJ1-5, with D hard to call. The germline V gene has CDR1 PRHDT and CDR2 FYEKMQ (reference sequence). Trimming stripped 0 bases from V and 6 bases from J, with 6 bases between. The CDR3 is 13 amino acids. The CDR3 spells CASSLGPSQPQHF. The DNA of the CDR3 is TGTGCCAGCAGCTTAGGGCCGAGTCAGCCCCAGCATTTT.

This clonotype was detected only a few times. The rearrangement uses TRBV9 and TRBJ2-6; D is undetermined. V gave up 0 bases and J gave up 1 base, with 11 bases separating them. Germline assignment: CDR1 SGDLS and CDR2 YYNGEE. CDR3 size: 17 residues. CDR3 in DNA: TGTGCCAGCAGCGTAGCTTGGACCCCTTCTGGGGCCAACGTCCTGACTTTC. Protein product: CASSVAWTPSGANVLTF.

This clonotype has more than one count but fewer than ten. The chain has TRBV6-6 and TRBJ2-2; no clear D gene. The V and J ends lost 2 bases and 3 bases respectively, with 13 bases between them. This CDR3 comprises 16 residues. Germline V gene data show CDR1 as MNHNY and CDR2 as SVGAGI (reference sequence). The CDR3 sequence: CASSYPDPFDTGELFF. The CDR3 region has the DNA TGTGCCAGCAGTTACCCAGACCCCTTTGACACCGGGGAGCTGTTTTTT.

V gene TRBV28 combines with J gene TRBJ1-2, with D uncertain. Trimming shortened V by 7 bases and J by 0 bases, and 9 bases separated the two germline ends. This CDR3 contains 13 residues. Germline CDR1 reads MDHEN; CDR2 reads SYDVKM. The CDR3 sequence: CASTPTANYGYTF. DNA of the CDR3: TGTGCCAGCACCCCGACTGCTAACTATGGCTACACCTTC.

The V call is TRBV10-2, the J call TRBJ2-3; TRBD2 aligns across 12 bases. This CDR3 comprises 18 residues. V was pared by 7 bases and J by 4 bases, with 15 bases of the junction left unmatched. In germline, CDR1 is WSHSY, CDR2 SAAADI. CDR3 DNA sequence: TGCGCCAGCAAGGGGGGTGGACTAGCGGGAATTCCGGCAGATACGCAGTATTTT. The encoded protein is CASKGGGLAGIPADTQYF.